These 30 T cell receptor beta chains came from one sample sequenced in a study of liver allograft versus peripheral blood T cells. Looking at the study overall: Transplanted-liver and recipient peripheral blood T cell receptor repertoires were compared.

Each CDR3 protein gets one entry after TCRdb re-called the reads with MiXCR. This sample has roughly 14,000 distinct CDR3 sequences; 20% to 25% occur once, and the top ten carry less than 6%. The source is a human patient who had a liver transplant. Some T cells here may be from the graft donor.

On this clonotype itself: Since a much larger clone is just one base distant, this may be a read error. This chain connects TRBV19 to TRBJ1-4; TRBD1 matches 8 bases. There are 16 residues in the CDR3. Germline trimming cut 6 bases from V and 3 bases from J; bases unmatched to any gene: 9. The germline gives CDR1 LNHDA, CDR2 SQIVND (reference sequence). CDR3 loop: CASRDRDRRSNEKLFF. The CDR3 bases are TGTGCCAGTAGGGACCGGGACAGGAGATCTAATGAAAAACTGTTTTTT.

This sequence joins TRBV20-1 and TRBJ1-2, with D perhaps TRBD1 (5 bases). The CDR3 contains 13 residues. V was trimmed by 1 base and J by 7 bases, leaving 13 bases between them. Germline-derived CDR1 and CDR2 are DFQATT and SNEGSKA (reference sequence). The CDR3 nucleotides read TGCAGTGCTAGAGGCGGGACCGCTTTTGGCTACACCTTC. It codes for CSARGGTAFGYTF.

The chain couples TRBV7-2 to TRBJ1-2, with a possible D match to TRBD1 (6 bases). Germline CDR1 SGHTA, CDR2 FQGNSA. Trimming took off 6 bases at V and 8 bases at J, with 19 bases between the two ends. This CDR3 is built from 14 residues. CDR3 protein: CASSYQQGRGGYTF. The CDR3 nucleotides are TGTGCCAGCAGTTACCAGCAGGGGAGGGGAGGCTACACCTTC.

This clonotype is termed medium-sized (0.01 to 0.1%). The chain joins TRBV18 to TRBJ1-1, with a weak D call TRBD1 (5 bases). The CDR3 runs 13 residues. The germline V gene encodes CDR1 KGHSH and CDR2 LQKENI. Trimming left V 3 bases short and J 1 base short, with 6 bases between. The CDR3: CASSPRGNTEAFF. The CDR3 DNA reads as TGTGCCAGCTCACCTAGGGGGAACACTGAAGCTTTCTTT.

This clonotype was seen only a few times. The chain joins TRBV6-1 to TRBJ2-1; D possibly corresponds to TRBD1 (6 bases). Germline CDR1 is MNHNS and CDR2 is SASEGT. The length of the CDR3 is 14 residues. Trimming stripped 5 bases from V and 6 bases from J, with 14 bases between. Here the CDR3 DNA reads TGTGCCAGCAGTTTGACAGGCTTAAGCAATGAGCAGTTCTTC. As protein: CASSLTGLSNEQFF.

In the case of this clonotype: The CDR3 end shows no conserved phenylalanine or tryptophan, and so a read error is likely. This chain links TRBV18 with TRBJ1-2; D uncertain. With 2 bases removed from V and 0 bases from J, the gap between germline ends came to 1 base. Germline CDR1 and CDR2: KGHSH and LQKENI. This CDR3 spans 12 amino acids. The CDR3 nucleotides read TGTGCCAGCTCACCATCTAACTATGGCTACACCTAC. It yields the protein CASSPSNYGYTY.

By proportion, this clonotype is medium-sized (0.01 to 0.1%). The chain combines TRBV19 with TRBJ1-1; 7 nucleotides agree with TRBD1. The CDR3 is 15 residues long. Germline V gene lookup returns CDR1 LNHDA and CDR2 SQIVND (reference sequence). V gave up 5 bases and J gave up 5 bases; unmatched junction bases: 11. The CDR3 region has the DNA TGTGCCAGTAGTCGTCCAACAGGGGAAAGGACTGAAGCTTTCTTT. This encodes CASSRPTGERTEAFF.

By sample share, this clonotype is medium-sized (0.01 to 0.1%). This sequence joins TRBV28 and TRBJ1-2, with D unresolved. The CDR3 runs 16 residues. Trimming took 3 bases from V and 8 from J, leaving 22 bases between them. Germline-derived CDR1 and CDR2 are MDHEN and SYDVKM. The CDR3 region is CASSFGGRSQRTGYTF. The CDR3 coding sequence is TGTGCCAGCAGTTTTGGAGGGCGGAGTCAGAGAACCGGCTACACCTTC.

Within the sample, this clonotype is medium-sized (0.01 to 0.1%). The J gene is TRBJ1-1, the V gene TRBV19, with a weak D call TRBD1 (6 bases). CDR1 and CDR2 (germline): LNHDA, SQIVND (reference sequence). V lost 4 bases and J lost 4, with 10 bases in between. The CDR3 has 13 amino acids. CDR3 region: CASSKPTGTEAFF. In DNA form, the CDR3 reads TGTGCCAGTAGTAAACCGACAGGCACTGAAGCTTTCTTT.

There are a few counts of this clonotype. The genes are TRBV7-9 and TRBJ2-2, with unresolved D. This CDR3 has 14 residues. Germline V gene lookup returns CDR1 SEHNR and CDR2 FQNEAQ (reference sequence). The V end lost 7 bases, the J end lost 5 bases, and 14 bases lay between the germline ends. CDR3 nucleotides: TGTGCCAGCAACCGACTCGCAGGAACCGGGGAGCTGTTTTTT. Amino acids: CASNRLAGTGELFF.

V gene TRBV20-1 combines with J gene TRBJ1-1; D unclear. The germline V gene has CDR1 DFQATT and CDR2 SNEGSKA (reference sequence). This CDR3 region has 14 residues. Trimming cost V 0 bases and J 4 bases, with 12 bases left between them. The CDR3 is CSARDRKGGTEAFF. In nucleotides, the CDR3 is TGCAGTGCTAGAGATCGGAAAGGTGGCACTGAAGCTTTCTTT.

This clonotype was counted at least ten times. The rearrangement uses TRBV27 and TRBJ1-2, with unresolved D. Trimming stripped 7 bases from V and 4 bases from J, with 13 bases between. The V gene's germline CDR1 is MNHEY and CDR2 SMNVEV (reference sequence). The CDR3 is 13 residues long. In nucleotides, the CDR3 is TGTGCCAGCAAGCTATTGGACGGCTATGGCTACACCTTC. Translation: CASKLLDGYGYTF.

This sequence joins TRBV12-3 or TRBV12-4 and TRBJ2-1; 7 bases match TRBD2. The V gene end was trimmed by 4 bases and the J gene end by 5 bases; junction bases not matched to a gene: 8. The CDR3 extends over 15 amino acids. The CDR3 protein is CASSSPAGLDNEQFF. The DNA of the CDR3 is TGTGCCAGCAGTTCCCCGGCCGGACTAGACAATGAGCAGTTCTTC.

This clonotype was found a few times. The genes are TRBV7-9 and TRBJ1-4, with 9 bases matching TRBD1. CDR1 is SEHNR, CDR2 FQNEAQ, per germline (reference sequence). With 2 bases clipped from V and 5 bases from J, the junction kept 6 bases outside the gene matches. This CDR3 contains 16 residues. In DNA form, the CDR3 reads TGTGCCAGCAGCTTAAGTGGGACAGGGAAGAATGAAAAACTGTTTTTT. Translated, it gives CASSLSGTGKNEKLFF.

V usage is TRBV7-2 and J usage is TRBJ1-1; possibly TRBD1 for D (5 bases). The CDR3 is made up of 17 amino acids. Germline CDR1 SGHTA, CDR2 FQGNSA. Between the trimmed V and J ends, which lost 3 bases and 3 bases, there was a span of 20 bases. The CDR3 nucleotides read TGTGCCAGCAGCTTGATAGGGGCGTATACCCTTGACACTGAAGCTTTCTTT. Protein: CASSLIGAYTLDTEAFF.

This clonotype came up many times. This chain uses TRBV18 with TRBJ1-3; D gene ambiguous. Germline V CDR1 and CDR2: KGHSH, LQKENI. The CDR3 loop spans 11 amino acids. V shed 6 bases and J shed 4 bases, with 4 bases lying between them. CDR3 sequence reads: CASSAGNTIYF. The CDR3 DNA reads TGTGCCAGCTCGGCGGGAAACACCATATATTTT.

The genes are TRBV5-6 and TRBJ1-6; 9 bases align to TRBD1. This CDR3 has 15 amino acids. Per the germline V gene, CDR1 is SGHDT and CDR2 is YYEEEE. V dropped 0 bases and J dropped 8; count of bases not matched to a gene: 3. Here the CDR3 reads CASSLGDREDSPLHF. The CDR3 bases are TGTGCCAGCAGCTTGGGGGACAGGGAGGATTCACCCCTCCACTTT.

By sample share, this clonotype is medium-sized (0.01 to 0.1%). The chain is built from TRBV6-1 and TRBJ1-2; TRBD1 aligns across 8 bases. J gave up 7 bases and V 4 bases, and 8 bases lay outside the gene matches. This CDR3 is built from 14 residues. CDR1 MNHNS and CDR2 SASEGT come from the germline V gene. The CDR3 coding sequence is TGTGCCAGCAGTGCCGACAGGGGATCGGCTGGCTACACCTTC. Its protein product is CASSADRGSAGYTF.

The chain recombines TRBV5-6 with TRBJ1-2, with a weak D call TRBD1 (5 bases). Germline CDR1 reads SGHDT; CDR2 reads YYEEEE. CDR3 length: 18 residues. V lost 0 bases and J 0 bases, leaving 18 bases between the germline ends. Written as DNA, the CDR3 is TGTGCCAGCAGCTTGGAACCGGCAGGGTCCGCGACTAACTATGGCTACACCTTC. Translation gives CASSLEPAGSATNYGYTF.

By frequency in the sample, this clonotype is medium-sized. The chain's CDR3 is CASSIPGTAYGYTF. CDR3 coding DNA: TGTGCCAGTAGTATCCCCGGGACAGCCTATGGCTACACCTTC. The chain uses TRBV19 and TRBJ1-2; 7 bases are shared with TRBD1. The CDR3 is 14 amino acids. V was pared by 3 bases and J by 4 bases, with 5 bases of the junction left unmatched. In germline, CDR1 is LNHDA, CDR2 SQIVND (reference sequence).

This clonotype has just a few counts. This chain uses TRBV30 with TRBJ2-7, with D possibly being TRBD1 or TRBD2 (7 bases each). V was clipped by 1 base and J by 6 bases, with 13 bases between them. CDR1 and CDR2 from the germline V gene are GTSNPN and SVGIG (reference sequence). The CDR3 consists of 13 residues. The CDR3 here is CAWSDQGGAEQYF. Here the CDR3 DNA reads TGTGCCTGGAGTGACCAGGGGGGGGCCGAGCAGTACTTC.

The V call is TRBV6-5, the J call TRBJ1-1; no clear D gene. Trimming took 6 bases from V and 8 from J, leaving 13 bases between them. Germline loops: CDR1 MNHEY, CDR2 SVGAGI. The CDR3 length is 12 residues. The CDR3 sequence: CASSNIMSEAFF. CDR3 nucleotide sequence: TGTGCCAGCAGCAACATTATGTCCGAAGCTTTCTTT.

By its share, this clonotype is medium-sized (0.01 to 0.1%). The chain links TRBV18 to TRBJ1-6, with 11 bases matching TRBD1. The CDR3 loop spans 16 amino acids. CDR1 is KGHSH, CDR2 LQKENI, per germline. Germline trimming cut 3 bases from V and 10 bases from J; bases unmatched to any gene: 8. CDR3: CASSPGTGGRQSPLHF. CDR3 in DNA: TGTGCCAGCTCACCTGGGACAGGGGGACGGCAATCACCCCTCCACTTT. Filled out from reference TRBV18 and TRBJ1-6, the complete variable domain reads NAGVMQNPRHLVRRRGQEARLRCSPMKGHSHVYWYRQLPEEGLKFMVYLQKENIIDESGMPKERFSAEFPKEGPSILRIQQVVRGDSAAYFCASSPGTGGRQSPLHFGNGTRLTVT.

The rearrangement uses TRBV6-5 and TRBJ2-7; D may be TRBD1 or TRBD2 (5 bases each). The CDR3 has 18 residues. The germline V gene encodes CDR1 MNHEY and CDR2 SVGAGI. V was cut by 6 bases and J by 2 bases, with 26 bases left in between. CDR3 residues: CASSRGVISPQQPYEQYF. CDR3 bases: TGTGCCAGCAGCAGAGGGGTGATAAGTCCCCAGCAGCCCTACGAGCAGTACTTC.

This chain's CDR3 is CASSPVPRVRDQPQHF. The CDR3 DNA reads TGTGCCAGCAGTCCAGTCCCACGGGTGCGGGATCAGCCCCAGCATTTT. V is TRBV28 and J is TRBJ1-5, with no clear D. Germline V gives CDR1 MDHEN, CDR2 SYDVKM. The CDR3 is 16 residues long. Deletions cut 5 bases from V and 5 bases from J, with 19 bases between.

The genes are TRBV30 and TRBJ2-4, with D unresolved. Germline-derived CDR1 and CDR2 are GTSNPN and SVGIG (reference sequence). The germline V and J ends were trimmed by 2 bases and 9 bases, with 11 bases remaining between them. The CDR3 contains 12 residues. The CDR3 region has the DNA TGTGCCTGGAGTCAAACGATGGGCATTCAGTACTTC. Residues: CAWSQTMGIQYF. Looking up the rest from reference TRBV30 and TRBJ2-4 gives the full variable domain: SQTIHQWPATLVQPVGSPLSLECTVEGTSNPNLYWYRQAAGRGLQLLFYSVGIGQISSEVPQNLSASRPQDRQFILSSKKLLLSDSGFYLCAWSQTMGIQYFGAGTRLSVL.

By share, this clonotype counts as medium-sized. V usage is TRBV10-3 and J usage is TRBJ1-4; unclear D gene. This CDR3 contains 12 residues. CDR1 and CDR2 (germline): ENHRY, SYGVKD. The V and J ends lost 6 bases and 8 bases respectively, with 10 bases between them. CDR3 loop: CAISPTGEKLFF. CDR3 DNA: TGTGCCATCAGCCCAACGGGGGAAAAACTGTTTTTT.

This clonotype was seen only a few times. The gene calls are TRBV7-9 and TRBJ2-7; TRBD1 matches at 8 bases. From germline, CDR1 is SEHNR and CDR2 FQNEAQ (reference sequence). With V trimmed by 0 bases and J by 3 bases, 7 bases remained unmatched. The CDR3 has 16 amino acids. CDR3 sequence reads: CASSLATGGQGYEQYF. CDR3 DNA sequence: TGTGCCAGCAGCTTAGCTACAGGGGGACAAGGCTACGAGCAGTACTTC.

In the case of this clonotype: This may be a read error, as it is one base from a much larger clone. The genes are TRBV18 and TRBJ1-2; a possible D gene is TRBD1 (6 bases). The CDR3 length is 17 residues. From germline, CDR1 is KGHSH and CDR2 LQKENI. The CDR3 is CASSPPGRGGQRGGSTF. The CDR3 nucleotides read TGTGCCAGCTCACCACCTGGTCGGGGGGGGCAGAGAGGTGGCTCCACCTTC.

In this sample, this clonotype turned up a few times. The rearrangement uses TRBV7-9 and TRBJ1-1; 7 bases agree with TRBD1. In germline, CDR1 is SEHNR, CDR2 FQNEAQ (reference sequence). The V and J ends lost 2 bases and 11 bases, in that order; junction bases with no gene match: 8. This CDR3 has 13 amino acids. CDR3 sequence reads: CASSLSAGGGAFF. Written as DNA, the CDR3 is TGTGCCAGCAGCTTAAGCGCAGGGGGGGGCGCTTTCTTT. The complete variable domain, with remaining parts taken from reference TRBV7-9 and TRBJ1-1, reads DTGVSQNPRHKITKRGQNVTFRCDPISEHNRLYWYRQTLGQGPEFLTYFQNEAQLEKSRLLSDRFSAERPKGSFSTLEIQRTEQGDSAMYLCASSLSAGGGAFFGQGTRLTVV.